Included here is one TCR beta chain sequence, with context. The record originates from a study of T cell responses to AZD1222 COVID-19 vaccine. Libraries were prepared by immunoSEQ multiplex PCR; TCRdb keeps only in-frame clonotypes and omits some of them. The sample comprises 95,000 to 150,000 clones, approximately 90% of which are singletons, and about 5% rests with the top ten. This CDR3 comprises 14 residues. The V end was cut by 1 base, the J end by 3 bases, with 6 bases between. Germline-derived CDR1 and CDR2 are SGHTA and FQGTGA. The material was peripheral blood, obtained on day 0 of AZD1222 vaccination. This receptor was identified in an adult in good health. This chain connects TRBV7-3 to TRBJ2-2; D gene ambiguous. The CDR3 here is CASSLSSDTGELFF. Here the CDR3 DNA reads TGTGCCAGCAGCTTAAGCAGCGACACCGGGGAGCTGTTTTTT.